This T cell receptor beta chain is from a study of blood T cell repertoires in COVID-19. Germline CDR1 LGHDT, CDR2 YNNKEL (reference sequence). With 0 bases removed from V and 6 bases from J, the gap between germline ends came to 21 bases. The CDR3 runs to 18 residues. Sequencing was performed with immunoSEQ multiplex PCR; in TCRdb, only in-frame clones are kept and a portion is missing. The table records about 180,000 clones, approximately 83% of them present only once. Sequencing was carried out using peripheral blood. The sequence derives from a human donor with active or convalescent COVID-19. The donor label of this sample is uncertain. This chain links TRBV3-1 (or the pseudogene TRBV3-2) with TRBJ1-5, with TRBD1 as a possible D gene (5 bases). CDR3 residues: CASSQDLGFGQGGQPQHF. The CDR3 DNA reads as TGTGCCAGCAGCCAAGATCTGGGTTTCGGGCAGGGCGGTCAGCCCCAGCATTTT.